The 29 T cell receptor beta chains below come from one sample, sequenced in a study of blood T cells in healthy people across ages. A sample-barcoded 5' primer and a J-beta primer mix were used in a second PCR of roughly 6 to 11 cycles. MiXCR, run by TCRdb on the 5' RACE reads, gives a single entry per CDR3 protein. The sample gives some 1,500,000 distinct CDR3 sequences, about 45% of which show up once; around 4% is in the top ten. The sample comprised blood. These receptors were taken from a woman aged 18-29 years in good health.

The V call is TRBV27, the J call TRBJ1-2, with D perhaps TRBD1 (5 bases). CDR3 length: 15 residues. Germline V gives CDR1 MNHEY, CDR2 SMNVEV (reference sequence). V gave up 4 bases and J gave up 4 bases, with 16 bases separating them. Here the CDR3 DNA reads TGTGCCAGCAGTTCAGGGCTCGGAGCCTTCTATGGCTACACCTTC. This sequence encodes CASSSGLGAFYGYTF.

This clonotype was recorded at least ten times. The chain employs TRBV4-1 and TRBJ2-1; no definite D call. Germline V lookup: CDR1 MGHRA, CDR2 YSYEKL. The CDR3 spans 16 residues. V lost 2 bases and J lost 4, with 15 bases in between. The CDR3 loop reads CASSQLVVPEYNEQFF. Here the CDR3 DNA reads TGCGCCAGCAGCCAATTAGTCGTCCCGGAATACAATGAGCAGTTCTTC.

This clonotype was seen only once. The V call is TRBV12-3 or TRBV12-4, the J call TRBJ2-4; unclear D gene. The CDR3 runs 14 residues. Trimming removed 6 bases from V and 13 bases from J, with 22 bases in between. The CDR3 loop reads CASSPQQNSEEQYF. CDR3 sequence (DNA): TGTGCCAGCAGCCCCCAGCAGAACTCCGAAGAGCAGTACTTC.

In nucleotides, the CDR3 is TGTGCCAGCAGCGCACTAGGGACTTCCGATGAGCAGTACTTC. Residues: CASSALGTSDEQYF. The chain carries TRBV7-2 and TRBJ2-5; D possibly corresponds to TRBD2 (6 bases). The germline gives CDR1 SGHTA, CDR2 FQGNSA. Trimming shortened V by 5 bases and J by 11 bases, and 21 bases separated the two germline ends. The CDR3 is 14 residues long.

The V call is TRBV2, the J call TRBJ2-1; the D gene is possibly TRBD2 (5 bases). The J call may be in error: the DNA end matches TRBJ2-7 better. The CDR3 is 12 residues long. CDR1 and CDR2 from the germline V gene are SNHLY and FYNNEI. CDR3 DNA sequence: TGTGCCAGCAAGGACTCCTACAATGAGCAGTACTTC. Amino acids: CASKDSYNEQYF.

In its sample, this clonotype was seen many times. The chain uses TRBV12-3 or TRBV12-4 and TRBJ2-5, with a tentative D call TRBD2 (7 bases). The CDR3 extends over 13 amino acids. Trimming removed 7 bases at V and 2 bases at J, with 11 bases between. This chain's CDR3 is CASTGGGQETQYF. CDR3 DNA sequence: TGTGCCAGCACGGGGGGCGGACAAGAGACCCAGTACTTC.

This chain uses TRBV29-1 with TRBJ2-5; maybe TRBD2 (7 bases). This CDR3 comprises 14 residues. The V end was cut by 1 base, the J end by 11 bases, with 20 bases between. Per the germline V gene, CDR1 is SQVTM and CDR2 is ANQGSEA. CDR3 in amino acids: CSVEGGHREGEQYF. The CDR3 coding sequence is TGCAGCGTTGAAGGGGGTCACAGGGAGGGAGAGCAGTACTTC. The full variable domain, rest sourced from reference TRBV29-1 and TRBJ2-5, is SAVISQKPSRDICQRGTSLTIQCQVDSQVTMMFWYRQQPGQSLTLIATANQGSEATYESGFVIDKFPISRPNLTFSTLTVSNMSPEDSSIYLCSVEGGHREGEQYFGPGTRLLVL.

The CDR3 loop is CASSLISGGHTEAFF. The CDR3 DNA reads TGTGCCAGCAGCTTAATCTCAGGGGGTCACACTGAAGCTTTCTTT. J is TRBJ1-1 and V is TRBV5-5; 7 bases are a match to TRBD1. The CDR3 consists of 15 residues. Unmatched junction bases numbered 7, after V lost 2 bases and J lost 3 bases. Per germline, CDR1 SGHKS and CDR2 YYEKEE (reference sequence).

J is TRBJ2-7 and V is TRBV4-1; no definite D call. The germline V gene encodes CDR1 MGHRA and CDR2 YSYEKL. Trimming pared 3 bases from V and 4 bases from J, leaving 7 bases between. The CDR3 spans 12 residues. The DNA of the CDR3 is TGCGCCAGCAGCCATACCGGGTACGAGCAGTACTTC. It encodes CASSHTGYEQYF.

This sequence joins TRBV7-2 and TRBJ2-4; tentatively, D is TRBD2 (6 bases). The end of the DNA aligns better with TRBJ2-7, so the J call may be wrong. Germline V gives CDR1 SGHTA, CDR2 FQGNSA. The CDR3 covers 14 residues. CDR3 nucleotide sequence: TGTGCCAGCAGTGTGGGGGGTATTAATTACGAGCAGTACTTC. As protein: CASSVGGINYEQYF.

The gene calls are TRBV4-1 and TRBJ1-1; D remains ambiguous. This CDR3 region has 15 residues. Germline lookup yields CDR1 MGHRA and CDR2 YSYEKL. Trimming shortened V by 4 bases and J by 0 bases, and 12 bases separated the two germline ends. CDR3: CASSRDNVMNTEAFF. CDR3 bases: TGCGCCAGCAGCCGAGATAACGTGATGAACACTGAAGCTTTCTTT.

This clonotype was seen ten or more times. V usage is TRBV2 and J usage is TRBJ2-3, with 13 nucleotides matching TRBD2. Germline V lookup: CDR1 SNHLY, CDR2 FYNNEI. CDR3 size: 15 residues. V dropped 4 bases and J dropped 6; count of bases not matched to a gene: 4. The CDR3 protein is CASSGTSGGSDTQYF. CDR3 DNA sequence: TGTGCCAGCAGTGGGACTAGCGGGGGATCCGATACGCAGTATTTT. Full variable domain (rest looked up from reference TRBV2 and TRBJ2-3): EPEVTQTPSHQVTQMGQEVILRCVPISNHLYFYWYRQILGQKVEFLVSFYNNEISEKSEIFDDQFSVERPDGSNFTLKIRSTKLEDSAMYFCASSGTSGGSDTQYFGPGTRLTVL.

This clonotype was detected only a few times. CDR3 DNA sequence: TGTGCCAGCAGCTGGGCTGATAGCGGAAGCACAGATACGCAGTATTTT. Translation gives CASSWADSGSTDTQYF. This chain joins TRBV27 and TRBJ2-3; tentatively, D is TRBD2 (6 bases). The CDR3 totals 16 residues. Trimming left V 6 bases short and J 0 bases short, with 16 bases between. The germline V gene encodes CDR1 MNHEY and CDR2 SMNVEV (reference sequence).

This clonotype turned up a few times. This rearrangement joins TRBV28 to TRBJ2-7, with 7 nucleotides matching TRBD1. The CDR3 is 14 amino acids. Per the germline V gene, CDR1 is MDHEN and CDR2 is SYDVKM. Unmatched junction bases numbered 4, after V lost 2 bases and J lost 3 bases. CDR3 sequence: CASSLQDRVYEQYF. The DNA of the CDR3 is TGTGCCAGCAGTTTACAAGACAGGGTCTACGAGCAGTACTTC. Supplemented by reference TRBV28 and TRBJ2-7, the full variable domain reads DVKVTQSSRYLVKRTGEKVFLECVQDMDHENMFWYRQDPGLGLRLIYFSYDVKMKEKGDIPEGYSVSREKKERFSLILESASTNQTSMYLCASSLQDRVYEQYFGPGTRLTVT.

This clonotype was observed a few times. This chain connects TRBV9 to TRBJ2-1; D ambiguous. This CDR3 spans 15 amino acids. The germline V gene encodes CDR1 SGDLS and CDR2 YYNGEE. Trimming took 0 bases from V and 3 from J, leaving 10 bases between them. The CDR3 region is CASSVAAPSYNEQFF. In nucleotides, the CDR3 is TGTGCCAGCAGCGTAGCAGCGCCAAGCTACAATGAGCAGTTCTTC.

The chain couples TRBV4-1 to TRBJ2-2; perhaps TRBD2 as D (5 bases). V lost 4 bases, J lost 6 bases, and 18 bases lay in between. The germline V gene encodes CDR1 MGHRA and CDR2 YSYEKL. The CDR3 consists of 16 residues. CDR3 coding DNA: TGCGCCAGCAGCCGCCCGGCTAGAGGGCCGCCCGGGGAGCTGTTTTTT. Its protein is CASSRPARGPPGELFF.

The chain recombines TRBV6-5 with TRBJ1-2; D remains ambiguous. V shed 6 bases and J shed 8 bases, with 19 bases lying between them. The CDR3 totals 14 residues. Germline V gives CDR1 MNHEY, CDR2 SVGAGI. The CDR3: CASSRDRQVSGYTF. The CDR3 DNA reads as TGTGCCAGCAGCCGAGACCGACAAGTCTCCGGCTACACCTTC.

The chain links TRBV7-6 to TRBJ2-1, with D hard to call. Trimming took 0 bases from V and 9 from J, leaving 9 bases between them. The germline gives CDR1 SGHVS, CDR2 FNYEAQ. This CDR3 is 13 amino acids long. The CDR3 loop is CASSLARRTEQFF. The CDR3 DNA reads as TGTGCCAGCAGCTTAGCGCGAAGGACTGAGCAGTTCTTC.

This clonotype was seen a few times. This rearrangement joins TRBV20-1 to TRBJ2-1, with D unclear. The J call is in doubt because the DNA end fits TRBJ2-7 better. In germline, CDR1 is DFQATT, CDR2 SNEGSKA (reference sequence). The CDR3 consists of 14 residues. CDR3 bases: TGCAGTGCTAGAGATCGACTCTCCTACAATGAGCAGTACTTC. Its protein is CSARDRLSYNEQYF.

The chain uses TRBV10-3 and TRBJ2-7; 7 bases are shared with TRBD2. This CDR3 is built from 16 residues. Germline V gives CDR1 ENHRY, CDR2 SYGVKD. J lost 7 bases, V lost 3 bases, and 15 bases had no gene match. The CDR3 spells CAISDPQRDPHNEQYF. The CDR3 DNA sequence: TGTGCCATCAGTGACCCTCAGCGGGACCCACACAATGAGCAGTACTTC.

This rearrangement joins TRBV24-1 to TRBJ2-1, with 8 bases that match TRBD1. With 4 bases clipped from V and 7 bases from J, the junction kept 8 bases outside the gene matches. Germline lookup yields CDR1 KGHDR and CDR2 SFDVKD. The CDR3 has 15 amino acids. The CDR3 region is CATSDPWTGKNEQFF. The CDR3 DNA follows: TGTGCCACCAGTGACCCTTGGACAGGGAAGAATGAGCAGTTCTTC.

The chain carries TRBV20-1 and TRBJ2-1; D call uncertain. Germline assignment: CDR1 DFQATT and CDR2 SNEGSKA (reference sequence). The CDR3 is 14 residues long. Trimming shortened V by 4 bases and J by 6 bases, and 16 bases separated the two germline ends. CDR3 in amino acids: CSANYGSLSNEQFF. The CDR3 DNA is TGCAGTGCTAATTACGGGTCCCTAAGCAATGAGCAGTTCTTC.

This clonotype was counted only a few times. This chain links TRBV6-1 with TRBJ1-5, with D possibly being TRBD1 (5 bases). V was clipped by 8 bases and J by 6 bases, with 11 bases between them. This CDR3 is 12 amino acids long. The germline V gene has CDR1 MNHNS and CDR2 SASEGT. Written as DNA, the CDR3 is TGTGCCAGCCGAGCAGGGTTTCAGCCCCAGCATTTT. Protein product: CASRAGFQPQHF.

This clonotype has ten or more counts. The V and J genes are TRBV7-9 and TRBJ2-1; TRBD2 matches 9 bases. This CDR3 has 13 residues. After removal of 6 bases from V and 4 bases from J, the junction contained 1 base not matched to a gene. Looked up from germline, CDR1 is SEHNR and CDR2 is FQNEAQ (reference sequence). The CDR3 is CASRSGGYNEQFF. CDR3 nucleotides: TGTGCCAGCAGAAGCGGGGGGTACAATGAGCAGTTCTTC.

This clonotype has more than one count but fewer than ten. The genes are TRBV20-1 and TRBJ2-4; 12 nucleotides match TRBD1. The J call may be in error: the DNA end matches TRBJ2-7 better. CDR1 DFQATT and CDR2 SNEGSKA come from the germline V gene (reference sequence). The length of the CDR3 is 13 residues. CDR3: CSALPGQGAEQYF. CDR3 nucleotide sequence: TGCAGTGCTTTACCGGGACAGGGGGCCGAGCAGTACTTC.

Concerning this clonotype itself: The junction departs from germline at one end; a sequencing error may be responsible. The chain employs TRBV7-3 and TRBJ1-3; 8 nucleotides agree with TRBD1. The CDR3 totals 16 residues. Germline values: CDR1 SGHTA, CDR2 FQGTGA. The CDR3 DNA reads as TGTGCCAGCAGCATAACAGGGGGAGCATCTGGAAACACCATATATTTT. As protein: CASSITGGASGNTIYF.

The V and J genes are TRBV20-1 and TRBJ2-1, with D uncertain. Germline V gives CDR1 DFQATT, CDR2 SNEGSKA (reference sequence). Between the trimmed V and J ends, which lost 0 bases and 7 bases, there was a span of 16 bases. The CDR3 has 15 residues. The CDR3 nucleotides are TGCAGTGCTAGAGATCTCCGGCTTCGGGTGAATGAGCAGTTCTTC. It specifies CSARDLRLRVNEQFF.

The chain joins TRBV4-1 to TRBJ2-7, with D hard to call. CDR1 and CDR2 (germline): MGHRA, YSYEKL. The CDR3 has 14 residues. The ends were cut back, 5 bases at V and 0 bases at J, with 11 bases in the middle. The CDR3 DNA sequence: TGCGCCAGCAGCAGGGCCCTTAGCTCCTACGAGCAGTACTTC. Residues: CASSRALSSYEQYF.

This clonotype was seen a few times. The chain uses TRBV11-2 and TRBJ2-7, with 14 bases identical to TRBD2. CDR3 length: 15 residues. Trimming cost V 6 bases and J 4 bases; bases outside gene matches: 5. The V gene's germline CDR1 is SGHAT and CDR2 FQNNGV. The CDR3 reads CASRGTSGSFYEQYF. The CDR3, as DNA: TGTGCCAGCAGAGGGACTAGCGGGAGTTTTTACGAGCAGTACTTC.